The 3 T cell receptor beta chains listed next were all sequenced from one sample in a study of OX40 agonist ivuxolimab in advanced cancers. Receptor libraries were prepared by the immunoSEQ multiplex PCR assay. Held by TCRdb, this immuneACCESS table contains in-frame sequences only and omits some clones. Under half of the omission traces to an unresolved V gene where checked; the cause of the rest is unknown. Within this sample are under 5,500 clones, with around 66% of them counted one time only. The ten largest clones take up 55% to 75% of the sample. The sample was CD4+ or CD8+ T cells sorted from blood, taken in a trial of the OX40 agonist ivuxolimab. The receptors stem from an adult with an advanced solid tumor such as melanoma, head and neck, liver or kidney cancer.

The chain joins TRBV2 to TRBJ1-4, with a weak D call TRBD1 (5 bases). The germline V and J ends were trimmed by 6 bases and 0 bases, with 11 bases remaining between them. CDR1 and CDR2 from the germline V gene are SNHLY and FYNNEI. CDR3 size: 15 residues. The chain's CDR3 is CASRRGIATNEKLFF. The CDR3, as DNA: TGTGCCAGCAGAAGGGGAATTGCAACTAATGAAAAACTGTTTTTT.

This clone came up a few times. The rearrangement joins TRBV5-4 to TRBJ1-1; 9 bases are a match to TRBD1. Germline CDR1 is SGHNT and CDR2 is YYREEE (reference sequence). Trimming took 5 bases from V and 12 from J; bases not matched to a gene: 8. The CDR3 runs 12 residues. In DNA form, the CDR3 reads TGTGCCAGCAGTCTGGACAGGGGTACGTCTTTCTTT. It codes for CASSLDRGTSFF.

This clone was seen many times. This chain links TRBV4-3 with TRBJ1-2; 8 nucleotides align to TRBD1. V lost 1 base to trimming and J lost 5 bases; unmatched junction nucleotides: 9. This CDR3 region has 16 residues. Per germline, CDR1 LGHNA and CDR2 YSLEER. This chain's CDR3 is CASSQGWQGARYGYTF. The DNA for the CDR3 is TGCGCCAGCAGCCAAGGCTGGCAGGGGGCTAGGTATGGCTACACCTTC.